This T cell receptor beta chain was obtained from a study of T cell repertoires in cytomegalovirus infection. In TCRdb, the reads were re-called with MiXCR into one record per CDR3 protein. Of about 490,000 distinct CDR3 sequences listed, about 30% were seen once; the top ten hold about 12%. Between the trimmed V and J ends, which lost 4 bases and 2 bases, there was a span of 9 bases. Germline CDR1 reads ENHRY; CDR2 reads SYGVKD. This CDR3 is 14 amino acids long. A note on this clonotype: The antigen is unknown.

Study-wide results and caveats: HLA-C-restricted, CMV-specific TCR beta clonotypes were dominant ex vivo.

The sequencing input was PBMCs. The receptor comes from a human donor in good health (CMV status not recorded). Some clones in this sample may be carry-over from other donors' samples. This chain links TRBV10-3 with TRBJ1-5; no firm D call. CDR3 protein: CAISGREGNQPQHF. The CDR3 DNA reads TGTGCCATCAGTGGTAGGGAGGGCAATCAGCCCCAGCATTTT.